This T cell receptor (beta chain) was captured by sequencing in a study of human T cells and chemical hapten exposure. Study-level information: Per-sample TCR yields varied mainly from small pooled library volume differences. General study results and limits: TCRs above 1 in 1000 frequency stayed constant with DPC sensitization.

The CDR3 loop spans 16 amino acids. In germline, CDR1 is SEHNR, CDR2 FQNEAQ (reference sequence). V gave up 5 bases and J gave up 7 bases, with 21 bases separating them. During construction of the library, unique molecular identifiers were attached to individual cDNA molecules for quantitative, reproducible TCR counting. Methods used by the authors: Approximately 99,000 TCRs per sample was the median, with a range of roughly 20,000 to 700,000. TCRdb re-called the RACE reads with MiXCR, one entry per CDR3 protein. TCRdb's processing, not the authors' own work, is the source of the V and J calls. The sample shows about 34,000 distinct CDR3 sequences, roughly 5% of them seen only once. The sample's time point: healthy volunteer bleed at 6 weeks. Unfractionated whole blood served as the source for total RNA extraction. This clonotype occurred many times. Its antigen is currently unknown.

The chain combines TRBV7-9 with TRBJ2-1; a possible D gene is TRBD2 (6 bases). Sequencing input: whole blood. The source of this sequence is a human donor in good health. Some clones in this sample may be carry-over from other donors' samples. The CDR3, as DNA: TGTGCCAGCAGCCCCCTGGGACTTCTACCACTGAATGAGCAGTTCTTC. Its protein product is CASSPLGLLPLNEQFF. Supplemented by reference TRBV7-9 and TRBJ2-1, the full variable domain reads DTGVSQNPRHKITKRGQNVTFRCDPISEHNRLYWYRQTLGQGPEFLTYFQNEAQLEKSRLLSDRFSAERPKGSFSTLEIQRTEQGDSAMYLCASSPLGLLPLNEQFFGPGTRLTVL.